The 7 T cell receptor beta chains below were found in one sample sequenced in a study of T cell responses to AZD1222 COVID-19 vaccine. The protocol was immunoSEQ multiplex PCR, while the TCRdb copy is restricted to in-frame clones and leaves out a portion. The data contain about 100,000 clones, 85% to 90% of them seen just once; the ten biggest clones take up about 2.4%. The sample consisted of peripheral blood, taken 28 days after the second AZD1222 dose. The receptors shown here come from an adult who received the AZD1222 COVID-19 vaccine.

This CDR3 reads CASSVYGGNQPQHF. The CDR3 DNA follows: TGTGCCAGTAGTGTTTACGGAGGCAATCAGCCCCAGCATTTT. The chain links TRBV19 to TRBJ1-5; D gene uncertain. This CDR3 has 14 amino acids. V was pared by 5 bases and J by 2 bases, with 10 bases between. Germline assignment: CDR1 LNHDA and CDR2 SQIVND (reference sequence).

The rearrangement links TRBV27 to TRBJ2-3; no firm D call. V was pared by 3 bases and J by 2 bases, with 9 bases between. There are 14 residues in the CDR3. The germline V gene encodes CDR1 MNHEY and CDR2 SMNVEV (reference sequence). In DNA form, the CDR3 reads TGTGCCAGCAGTTTTGTAGGTACCACAGATACGCAGTATTTT. Encoded protein: CASSFVGTTDTQYF.

The V and J genes are TRBV30 and TRBJ2-7; 9 positions match TRBD1. The CDR3 length is 15 residues. V shed 2 bases, J shed 0 bases, and the junction held 5 bases outside the gene matches. Germline V lookup: CDR1 GTSNPN, CDR2 SVGIG (reference sequence). CDR3 bases: TGTGCCTGGAGTCGGGGACAGGGTAACTCCTACGAGCAGTACTTC. It translates to CAWSRGQGNSYEQYF.

The rearrangement uses TRBV10-2 and TRBJ1-5; no clear D. The CDR3 has 13 amino acids. CDR1 is WSHSY and CDR2 is SAAADI in the germline V gene. V lost 6 bases, J lost 1 base, and 7 bases lay in between. The DNA of the CDR3 is TGCGCCAGCAGCACACACAGCAATCAGCCCCAGCATTTT. Protein sequence: CASSTHSNQPQHF.

To note about this clone: The same CDR3 is also encoded by other DNA sequences in this sample. The chain employs TRBV9 and TRBJ2-2, with D unresolved. Germline V gene data show CDR1 as SGDLS and CDR2 as YYNGEE. The CDR3 has 13 residues. Trimming removed 0 bases from V and 5 bases from J, with 5 bases in between. CDR3 amino acids: CASSVVGTGELFF. In DNA form, the CDR3 reads TGTGCCAGCAGCGTAGTCGGGACCGGGGAGCTGTTTTTT.

The J gene is TRBJ2-1, the V gene TRBV5-1, with 12 nucleotides matching TRBD2. CDR3 length: 16 amino acids. Per germline, CDR1 SGHRS and CDR2 YFSETQ. J gave up 4 bases and V 0 bases, and 2 bases lay outside the gene matches. The CDR3 DNA reads as TGCGCCAGCAGCTTGGCCCTAGCGGGAGGGTACAATGAGCAGTTCTTC. Protein product: CASSLALAGGYNEQFF.

This sequence joins TRBV6-5 and TRBJ1-5, with D possibly TRBD1 on 5 matching bases. Germline V gives CDR1 MNHEY, CDR2 SVGAGI. V was cut by 0 bases and J by 5 bases, with 11 bases left in between. The CDR3 contains 15 residues. The CDR3: CASSYSRDQDQPQHF. CDR3 nucleotide sequence: TGTGCCAGCAGTTACTCGAGGGACCAAGATCAGCCCCAGCATTTT.